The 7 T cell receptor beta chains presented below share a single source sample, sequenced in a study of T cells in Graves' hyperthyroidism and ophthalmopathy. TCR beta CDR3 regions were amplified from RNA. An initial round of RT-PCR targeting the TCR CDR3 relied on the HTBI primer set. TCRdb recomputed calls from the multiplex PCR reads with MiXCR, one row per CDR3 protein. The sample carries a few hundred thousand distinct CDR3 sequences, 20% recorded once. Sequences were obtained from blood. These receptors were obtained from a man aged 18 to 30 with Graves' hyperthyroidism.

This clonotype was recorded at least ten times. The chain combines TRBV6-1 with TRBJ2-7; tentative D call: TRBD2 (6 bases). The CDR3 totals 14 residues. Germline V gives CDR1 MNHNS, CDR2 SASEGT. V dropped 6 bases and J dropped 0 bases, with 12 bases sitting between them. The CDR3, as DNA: TGTGCCAGCAGGACGGGACTCAGCTCCTACGAGCAGTACTTC. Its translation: CASRTGLSSYEQYF.

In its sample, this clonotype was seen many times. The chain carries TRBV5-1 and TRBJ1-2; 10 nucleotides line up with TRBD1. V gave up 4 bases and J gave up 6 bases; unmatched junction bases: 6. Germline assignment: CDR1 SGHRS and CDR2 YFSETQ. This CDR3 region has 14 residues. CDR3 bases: TGCGCCAGCAGCCCGGGACAGGGGCGCCATGGCTACACCTTC. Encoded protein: CASSPGQGRHGYTF.

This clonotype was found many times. CDR3 amino acids: CATSRDRQSNTGELFF. The CDR3 DNA is TGTGCCACCAGCAGAGATCGCCAGTCGAACACCGGGGAGCTGTTTTTT. This chain uses TRBV15 with TRBJ2-2; D uncertain. Per germline, CDR1 LNHNV and CDR2 YYDKDF (reference sequence). Deletions cut 0 bases from V and 0 bases from J, with 8 bases between. The CDR3 runs 16 residues.

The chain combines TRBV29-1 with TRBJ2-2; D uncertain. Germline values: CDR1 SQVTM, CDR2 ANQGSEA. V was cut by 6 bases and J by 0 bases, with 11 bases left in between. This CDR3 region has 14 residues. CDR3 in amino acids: CSVPREPNTGELFF. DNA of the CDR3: TGCAGCGTACCTCGTGAGCCGAACACCGGGGAGCTGTTTTTT.

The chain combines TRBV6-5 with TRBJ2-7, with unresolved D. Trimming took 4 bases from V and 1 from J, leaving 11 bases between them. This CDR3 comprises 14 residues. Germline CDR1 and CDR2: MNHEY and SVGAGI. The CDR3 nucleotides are TGTGCCAGCAGTTCCTGGGGTGATTCCTACGAGCAGTACTTC. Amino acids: CASSSWGDSYEQYF.

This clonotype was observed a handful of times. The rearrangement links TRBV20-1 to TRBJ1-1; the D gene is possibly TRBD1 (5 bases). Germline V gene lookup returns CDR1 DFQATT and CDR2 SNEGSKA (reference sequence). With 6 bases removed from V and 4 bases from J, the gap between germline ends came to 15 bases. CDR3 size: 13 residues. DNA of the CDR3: TGCAGTGCCTCGTCCAGGGCGAGCACTGAAGCTTTCTTT. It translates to CSASSRASTEAFF.

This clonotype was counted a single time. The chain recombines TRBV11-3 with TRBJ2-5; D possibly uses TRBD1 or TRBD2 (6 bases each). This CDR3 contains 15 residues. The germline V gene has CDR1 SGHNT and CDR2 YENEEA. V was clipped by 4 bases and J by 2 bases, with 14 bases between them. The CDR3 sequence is CASSSLGGGQETQYF. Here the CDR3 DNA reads TGTGCCAGCAGCTCCCTAGGAGGGGGACAAGAGACCCAGTACTTC.